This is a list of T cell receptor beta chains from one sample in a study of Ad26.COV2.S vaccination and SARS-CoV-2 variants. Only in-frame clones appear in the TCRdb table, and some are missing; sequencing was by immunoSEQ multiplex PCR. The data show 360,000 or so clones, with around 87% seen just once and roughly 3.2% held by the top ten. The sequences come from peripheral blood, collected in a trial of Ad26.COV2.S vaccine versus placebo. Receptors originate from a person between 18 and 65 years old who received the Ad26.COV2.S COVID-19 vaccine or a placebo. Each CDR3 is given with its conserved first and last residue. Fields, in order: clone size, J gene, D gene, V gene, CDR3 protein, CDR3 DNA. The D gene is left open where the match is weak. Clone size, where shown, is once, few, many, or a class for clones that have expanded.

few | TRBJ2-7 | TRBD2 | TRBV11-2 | CASSDGHWEGQYF | TGTGCCAGCAGCGACGGGCACTGGGAGGGGCAGTACTTC
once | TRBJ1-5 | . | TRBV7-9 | CASSGGVYQPQHF | TGTGCCAGCAGCGGCGGGGTTTATCAGCCCCAGCATTTT
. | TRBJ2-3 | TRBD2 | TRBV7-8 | CASSSPFGTSGGARTDTQYF | TGTGCCAGCAGCTCACCCTTCGGGACTAGCGGGGGGGCTCGAACAGATACGCAGTATTTT
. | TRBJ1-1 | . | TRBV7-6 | CASSLGAGNTEAFF | TGTGCCAGCAGCTTAGGGGCCGGGAACACTGAAGCTTTCTTT
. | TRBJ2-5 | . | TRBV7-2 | CASSPTPQETQYF | TGTGCCAGCAGCCCCACACCTCAAGAGACCCAGTACTTC
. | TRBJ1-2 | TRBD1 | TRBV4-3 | CASSQSRGQAGGYTF | TGCGCCAGCAGCCAGTCCCGTGGACAGGCCGGTGGCTACACCTTC
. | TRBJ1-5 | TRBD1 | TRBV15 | CATSLDRGNQPQHF | TGTGCCACCAGCTTAGACAGGGGAAATCAGCCCCAGCATTTT
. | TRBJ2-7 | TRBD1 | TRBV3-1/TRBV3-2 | CASSSGTDLKRAF | TGTGCCAGCAGCTCCGGGACAGACCTGAAGCGAGCGTTC
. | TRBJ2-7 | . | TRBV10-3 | CAIRTDSHYEQYF | TGTGCCATCAGGACAGATTCGCACTACGAGCAGTACTTC
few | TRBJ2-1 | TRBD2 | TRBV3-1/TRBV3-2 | CASSSGLVVGEQFF | TGTGCCAGCAGCTCCGGACTAGTGGTAGGTGAGCAGTTCTTC
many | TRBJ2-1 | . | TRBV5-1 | CASSLGGSYNEQFF | TGCGCCAGCAGCTTGGGGGGCTCCTACAATGAGCAGTTCTTC
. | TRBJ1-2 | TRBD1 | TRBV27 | CASSPEGQGNYGYTF | TGTGCCAGCAGTCCCGAGGGACAGGGTAACTATGGCTACACCTTC
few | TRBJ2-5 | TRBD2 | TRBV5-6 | CASSLAPSGGAGETQYF | TGTGCCAGCAGCTTGGCGCCTAGCGGGGGGGCCGGAGAGACCCAGTACTTC
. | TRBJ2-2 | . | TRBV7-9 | CATGSSLNTGELFF | TGTGCCACCGGGAGTAGCTTAAACACCGGGGAGCTGTTTTTT